What follows is one T cell receptor (beta chain) and its context. Recruitment covered roughly 24 US areas and drew participants whose ages spanned about 18 to 95 years. The study assigned cohorts using participant-reported clinical history. Clones were sequenced by immunoSEQ multiplex PCR, and TCRdb holds only the in-frame ones, with some missing. The table lists 250,000 to 350,000 clones, approximately 92% of them singletons. The germline gives CDR1 SGHNT, CDR2 YYREEE (reference sequence). This CDR3 is built from 14 residues. V was pared by 3 bases and J by 7 bases, with 6 bases of the junction left unmatched. These data are taken from a study of blood T cell repertoires in COVID-19. The overall study: Sources were T cells, B-cell-depleted T cells, or PBMCs; the material itself was cDNA or gDNA.

This TCR came from a woman aged 25 to 39 who had recovered from COVID-19. V and J are TRBV5-4 and TRBJ1-5; TRBD1 agrees at 8 bases. The sequencing input was PBMCs or T cells enriched from blood (not recorded which). The CDR3: CASSSQGVGQPQHF. DNA of the CDR3: TGTGCCAGCAGCTCACAGGGGGTCGGGCAGCCCCAGCATTTT.